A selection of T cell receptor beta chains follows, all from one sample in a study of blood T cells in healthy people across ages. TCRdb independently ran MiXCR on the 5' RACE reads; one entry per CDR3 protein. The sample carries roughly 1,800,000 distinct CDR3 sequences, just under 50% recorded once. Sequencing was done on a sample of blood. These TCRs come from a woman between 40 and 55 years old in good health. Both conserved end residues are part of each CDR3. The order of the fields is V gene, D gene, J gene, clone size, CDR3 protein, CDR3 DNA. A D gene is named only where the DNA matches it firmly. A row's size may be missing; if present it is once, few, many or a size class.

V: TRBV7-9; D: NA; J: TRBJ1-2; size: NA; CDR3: CASSVHGLYGYTF; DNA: TGTGCCAGCAGCGTACACGGTCTCTATGGCTACACCTTC
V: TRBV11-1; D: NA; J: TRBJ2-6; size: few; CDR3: CASSPELRGPTTSSGANVLTF; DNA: TGTGCCAGCAGCCCCGAGCTCCGGGGTCCGACAACCAGCTCTGGGGCCAACGTCCTGACTTTC
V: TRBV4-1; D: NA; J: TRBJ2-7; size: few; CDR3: CASSQESGQSYEQYF; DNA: TGCGCCAGCAGCCAAGAAAGTGGACAGTCCTACGAGCAGTACTTC
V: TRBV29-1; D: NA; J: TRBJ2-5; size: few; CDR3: CSVEIAARGETQYF; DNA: TGCAGCGTTGAAATAGCGGCCCGAGGAGAGACCCAGTACTTC
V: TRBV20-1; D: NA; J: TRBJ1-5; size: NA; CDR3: CSAQGQTTPSNQPQHF; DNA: TGCAGTGCTCAAGGACAGACCACCCCGAGCAATCAGCCCCAGCATTTT
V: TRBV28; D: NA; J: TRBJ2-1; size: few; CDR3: CASSPKAGYNEQFF; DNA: TGTGCCAGCAGCCCAAAGGCGGGTTACAATGAGCAGTTCTTC
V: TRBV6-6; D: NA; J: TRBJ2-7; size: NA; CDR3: CASSPRTPPYEQYF; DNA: TGTGCCAGCAGCCCTAGGACGCCTCCCTACGAGCAGTACTTC
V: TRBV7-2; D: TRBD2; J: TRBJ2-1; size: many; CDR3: CASSFSLAGGYNEQFF; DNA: TGTGCCAGCAGCTTTTCCCTAGCGGGGGGTTACAATGAGCAGTTCTTC
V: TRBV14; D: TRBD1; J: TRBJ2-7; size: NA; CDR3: CASSLDRGQEQYF; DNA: TGTGCCAGCAGCCTCGACAGGGGGCAAGAGCAGTACTTC
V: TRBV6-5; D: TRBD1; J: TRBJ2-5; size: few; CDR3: CASSPFGQGKETQYF; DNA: TGTGCCAGCAGCCCCTTTGGACAGGGTAAAGAGACCCAGTACTTC
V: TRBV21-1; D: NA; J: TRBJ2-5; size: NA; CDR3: CASSIRGRDRDPSKETQYF; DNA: TGTGCCAGCAGCATCCGGGGGCGGGACAGGGATCCCTCCAAAGAGACCCAGTACTTC
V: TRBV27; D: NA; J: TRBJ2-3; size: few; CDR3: CASSLMVPGTQYF; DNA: TGTGCCAGCAGTTTGATGGTGCCGGGTACGCAGTATTTT
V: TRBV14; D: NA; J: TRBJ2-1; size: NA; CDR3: CASSQALMTGEQFF; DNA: TGTGCCAGCAGCCAGGCACTCATGACGGGTGAGCAGTTCTTC
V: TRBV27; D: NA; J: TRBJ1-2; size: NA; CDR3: CASCIGGRNYGYTF; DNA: TGTGCCAGCTGTATAGGGGGGCGTAACTATGGCTACACCTTC
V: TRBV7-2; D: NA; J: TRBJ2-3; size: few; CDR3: CASSLALVTQYF; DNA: TGTGCCAGCAGCTTAGCGTTAGTTACGCAGTATTTT
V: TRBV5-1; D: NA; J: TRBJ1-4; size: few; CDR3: CASSPWVYNEKLFF; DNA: TGCGCCAGCAGCCCATGGGTCTATAATGAAAAACTGTTTTTT
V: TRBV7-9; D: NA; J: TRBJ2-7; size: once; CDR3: CASTLGAVPYNEQYF; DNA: TGTGCCAGCACCTTAGGAGCGGTTCCCTACAATGAGCAGTACTTC
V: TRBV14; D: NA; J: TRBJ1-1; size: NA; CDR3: CASSQVGSTEAFF; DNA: TGTGCCAGCAGCCAAGTCGGGAGCACTGAAGCTTTCTTT
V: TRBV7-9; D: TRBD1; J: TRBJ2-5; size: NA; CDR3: CASSPGIRTGEAVETQYF; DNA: TGTGCCAGCAGTCCCGGAATCCGGACAGGGGAGGCTGTAGAGACCCAGTACTTC
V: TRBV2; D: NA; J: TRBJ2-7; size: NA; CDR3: CASRSEMSSYEQYF; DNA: TGTGCCAGCAGGTCGGAAATGAGCTCCTACGAGCAGTACTTC
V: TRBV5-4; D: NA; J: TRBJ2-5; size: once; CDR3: CASSLPAGGRQGETQYF; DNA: TGTGCCAGCAGCCTTCCAGCCGGGGGGCGACAGGGAGAGACCCAGTACTTC
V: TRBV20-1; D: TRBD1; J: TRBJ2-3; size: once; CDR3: CSARPLDRGFSTDTQYF; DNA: TGCAGTGCTAGGCCCCTGGACAGGGGATTTAGCACAGATACGCAGTATTTT
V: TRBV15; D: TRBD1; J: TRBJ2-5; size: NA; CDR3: CAVQGAGRQETQYF; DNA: TGTGCCGTCCAGGGGGCAGGCCGCCAAGAGACCCAGTACTTC
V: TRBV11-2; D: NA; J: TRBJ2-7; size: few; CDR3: CASSLPVPYEQYF; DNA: TGTGCCAGCAGCTTGCCCGTCCCCTACGAGCAGTACTTC
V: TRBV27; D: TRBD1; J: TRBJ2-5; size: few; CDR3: CASSQNRGRGETQYF; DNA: TGTGCCAGCAGCCAAAACAGGGGGCGAGGGGAGACCCAGTACTTC